This TCR beta chain is drawn from a study of blood T cell repertoires in COVID-19. At the level of the study: T cells, B-cell-depleted T cells, or PBMCs supplied cDNA or gDNA.

The CDR3 spans 14 residues. Germline V gene data show CDR1 as KGHDR and CDR2 as SFDVKD. V was shortened by 5 bases and J by 1 base, with 10 bases between the two germline ends. Repertoires were generated with immunoSEQ multiplex PCR, while TCRdb's copy carries only in-frame clones and drops some. Here the sample spans 330,000 or so clones, roughly 90% being singletons. This sequence originates from a woman aged 55-70 years with COVID-19, enrolled during active disease. The sample was peripheral blood. The chain is built from TRBV24-1 and TRBJ1-1; D unresolved. The DNA for the CDR3 is TGTGCCACCAGTGGTTCGGCGGCGAACACTGAAGCTTTCTTT. It encodes CATSGSAANTEAFF.